The rows below give T cell receptor beta chains drawn from one sample of a study of CXCR3-negative and CXCR3-positive naive CD8 T cells. TCRdb reprocessed the 5' RACE reads; each CDR3 protein has one entry and no DNA is given. This table holds 6,500 to 7,000 distinct CDR3 sequences. Sequenced input: naive CXCR3- CD8+ T cells from blood. The receptors were sampled from a human donor in good health. Some clones in this sample may be carry-over from other donors' samples. Both conserved end residues are part of each CDR3. A clone size is listed for some rows: how often the clone was seen (once, few, many), or a class if it is expanded.

CDR3 protein: CATSSPDLTYEQYF
J gene: TRBJ2-7
V gene: TRBV15
clone size: -

CDR3 protein: CAISDSQMNTEAFF
J gene: TRBJ1-1
V gene: TRBV10-3
clone size: medium-sized

CDR3 protein: CSAKLAEEITDTQYF
J gene: TRBJ2-3
V gene: TRBV20-1
clone size: medium-sized

CDR3 protein: CASSYSNRNTEAFF
J gene: TRBJ1-1
V gene: TRBV6-2/TRBV6-3
clone size: -

CDR3 protein: CSVEPVGEIYEQYF
J gene: TRBJ2-7
V gene: TRBV29-1
clone size: -

CDR3 protein: CASSPGTSGGELFF
J gene: TRBJ2-2
V gene: TRBV14
clone size: -

CDR3 protein: CASSQYIRDNYGYTF
J gene: TRBJ1-2
V gene: TRBV4-3
clone size: -

CDR3 protein: CASSLLAGPSYNEQFF
J gene: TRBJ2-1
V gene: TRBV28
clone size: -

CDR3 protein: CAGHGTQRDYEQYF
J gene: TRBJ2-7
V gene: TRBV30
clone size: -

CDR3 protein: CASSAPGLAGKVEQFF
J gene: TRBJ2-1
V gene: TRBV25-1
clone size: -

CDR3 protein: CSARDLGGDSPYEQYF
J gene: TRBJ2-7
V gene: TRBV20-1
clone size: -

CDR3 protein: CSVDASGGRGYGYTF
J gene: TRBJ1-2
V gene: TRBV29-1
clone size: medium-sized

CDR3 protein: CASRQGAGNQPQHF
J gene: TRBJ1-5
V gene: TRBV6-1
clone size: medium-sized

CDR3 protein: CSARDPLADPRAGELFF
J gene: TRBJ2-2
V gene: TRBV20-1
clone size: medium-sized

CDR3 protein: CSVGGETEAFF
J gene: TRBJ1-1
V gene: TRBV29-1
clone size: -